The 2 T cell receptor beta chains in this list originate from one sample, sequenced in a study of cytomegalovirus exposure and HLA in healthy donors. The PCR ran on 60 Vbeta and 13 Jbeta primers. Assay: immunoSEQ multiplex PCR; the TCRdb copy retains only in-frame clones and omits some. The data hold about 150,000 clones, with around 75% observed a single time. The sequencing input was PBMCs. The receptors derive from a woman between 40 and 55 years old in good health and CMV-seronegative.

The V and J genes are TRBV27 and TRBJ1-1; tentative D call: TRBD1 (5 bases). This CDR3 spans 14 amino acids. CDR1 and CDR2 (germline): MNHEY, SMNVEV (reference sequence). Trimming took 2 bases from V and 5 from J, leaving 12 bases between them. CDR3 nucleotide sequence: TGTGCCAGCAGTTTAATTCAGGGAAGGACTGAAGCTTTCTTT. Translating gives CASSLIQGRTEAFF.

The rearrangement links TRBV5-6 to TRBJ2-5; 8 bases are a match to TRBD1. This CDR3 comprises 16 residues. Looked up from germline, CDR1 is SGHDT and CDR2 is YYEEEE. V trimming: 2 bases; J trimming: 5 bases; junction bases outside the gene matches: 11. The CDR3 region is CASSLWGRGLGETQYF. The CDR3 nucleotides are TGTGCCAGCAGCTTATGGGGCAGGGGGCTTGGGGAGACCCAGTACTTC.